Below are 8 T cell receptor beta chains sequenced from a single sample in a study of T cells in Graves' hyperthyroidism and ophthalmopathy. The investigators amplified TCR beta CDR3 regions from RNA transcripts. The TCR CDR3 was amplified in a first-round RT-PCR using the HTBI primer set. Each CDR3 protein is one row after TCRdb ran MiXCR on the multiplex PCR reads. Among some 600,000 distinct CDR3 sequences listed, 46% were seen once. The sequenced sample consisted of peripheral blood or thyroid tissue (not recorded which). Source of these receptors: a woman younger than 30 with Graves' hyperthyroidism.

This clonotype has a single count. This chain uses TRBV7-9 with TRBJ1-2, with D unclear. This CDR3 has 14 residues. Germline V gene data show CDR1 as SEHNR and CDR2 as FQNEAQ (reference sequence). V gave up 1 base and J gave up 3 bases, with 9 bases separating them. Here the CDR3 DNA reads TGTGCCAGCAGCTTAGGTAGGAGGGACTATGGCTACACCTTC. This sequence encodes CASSLGRRDYGYTF. Full variable domain (missing parts from reference TRBV7-9 and TRBJ1-2): DTGVSQNPRHKITKRGQNVTFRCDPISEHNRLYWYRQTLGQGPEFLTYFQNEAQLEKSRLLSDRFSAERPKGSFSTLEIQRTEQGDSAMYLCASSLGRRDYGYTFGSGTRLTVV.

In this sample, this clonotype turned up once. A much larger clone is a single base away; this may be a read error. This chain links TRBV20-1 with TRBJ1-1; D gene unclear. The length of the CDR3 is 13 residues. Germline V CDR1 and CDR2: DFQATT, SNEGSKA (reference sequence). The CDR3 region has the DNA TGCAGTGCTACGTACACAGTGAACGCTGAAGCTTTCTTT. Translation: CSATYTVNAEAFF.

The chain links TRBV25-1 to TRBJ1-2, with D possibly being TRBD1 (5 bases). Trimming pared 6 bases from V and 10 bases from J, leaving 27 bases between. Looked up from germline, CDR1 is MGHDK and CDR2 is SYGVNS. CDR3 length equals 16 residues. The CDR3 protein is CASSRPDGVGSGDYTF. The CDR3 bases are TGTGCCAGCAGCCGCCCCGATGGGGTTGGGTCGGGGGACTACACCTTC.

This chain uses TRBV25-1 with TRBJ1-1, with 7 bases aligning to TRBD1. The CDR3 consists of 13 residues. Germline CDR1 and CDR2: MGHDK and SYGVNS. V lost 4 bases, J lost 10 bases, and 9 bases stayed unmatched. CDR3 residues: CASSASTGDGAFF. The CDR3 region has the DNA TGTGCCAGCAGTGCTAGCACAGGGGATGGAGCTTTCTTT.

V is TRBV24-1 and J is TRBJ1-2, with 8 bases lining up with TRBD1. This CDR3 region has 15 residues. Germline CDR1 and CDR2: KGHDR and SFDVKD. The V segment lost 7 bases and the J segment 4 bases; nucleotides outside the gene matches: 10. CDR3 region: CATRPGQGEAYGYTF. CDR3 coding DNA: TGTGCCACCAGACCAGGACAGGGAGAGGCCTATGGCTACACCTTC.

The V call is TRBV7-2, the J call TRBJ2-5; D ambiguous. CDR3 size: 11 residues. The germline V gene encodes CDR1 SGHTA and CDR2 FQGNSA. V gave up 5 bases and J gave up 6 bases, with 7 bases separating them. The CDR3 loop reads CASSRSQTQYF. The CDR3 DNA follows: TGTGCCAGCAGCCGCTCCCAGACCCAGTACTTC.

The chain employs TRBV7-9 and TRBJ2-7, with 7 bases aligning to TRBD1. This CDR3 is built from 15 residues. Germline V gives CDR1 SEHNR, CDR2 FQNEAQ (reference sequence). J was trimmed by 7 bases and V by 1 base; bases with no gene match: 10. CDR3 in amino acids: CASSLGSQGLREQYF. The CDR3 DNA reads as TGTGCCAGCAGCTTAGGATCACAGGGGTTGCGTGAGCAGTACTTC.

The CDR3 region has the DNA TGTGCCAGCAGCAAGGCTTCGGTTTTCTACGAGCAGTACTTC. This sequence encodes CASSKASVFYEQYF. The chain employs TRBV2 and TRBJ2-7; no firm D call. The CDR3 is made up of 14 amino acids. CDR1 is SNHLY, CDR2 FYNNEI, per germline. Trimming cost V 6 bases and J 3 bases, with 15 bases left between them.